This T cell receptor (beta chain) was recorded in a study of response to subunit inactivated influenza vaccine. MiXCR, run by TCRdb on the RT-PCR reads, gives a single entry per CDR3 protein. Of 500,000 to 600,000 distinct CDR3 sequences in the sample, approximately 10% are singletons; the top ten hold more than 9.5%. CDR3 length equals 13 residues. V was shortened by 1 base and J by 7 bases, with 10 bases between the two germline ends. Germline assignment: CDR1 SNHLY and CDR2 FYNNEI. This clonotype came up a few times. These data were likewise used in another study, on T cells expressing NK-cell markers. That study reports: UMI-tagged 5'RACE template switching yielded the TCR beta cDNA. All TCR beta repertoires analysed originated from sorted CD3+CD56+NKG2C+, CD3+CD56+NKG2C- and CD3+CD56-NKG2C+ T cells. Dominant NKG2C+ clonotypes accounted for about 1.0-8% of CD8+ T cells in several donors.

This specimen was PBMCs from blood, taken on the day of vaccination. This receptor was taken from a man aged 45-65 years who received an inactivated influenza vaccine. The chain employs TRBV2 and TRBJ2-5; D is possibly TRBD1 or TRBD2 (6 bases each). DNA of the CDR3: TGTGCCAGCAGTGAAGAACAGGGAGGGACCCAGTACTTC. It codes for CASSEEQGGTQYF.